The present T cell receptor beta chain was sequenced within a study of T-cell reconstitution after alpha-beta-depleted transplantation in children (dated by TCRdb to between 2015 and 2016). Regarding the research as a whole: Using TCR repertoire profiling, the study quantitatively followed how T-cell immune reconstitution unfolded in children after TCRalphabeta/CD19-depleted allogeneic hematopoietic cell transplantation. Study-wide findings and limitations: Over subsequent months, a decline in hyperexpanded clone frequencies was noted, and after one year, T-cell counts and TCRbeta diversity were mostly ascribed to newly produced T cells. The apparently early alphabetaT-cell count recovery about two months after transplant was reportedly dependent on only several hundred rapidly expanded clones derived from non-depleted graft cells. In some patients, the high TCRbeta diversity seen at day 60 was put down to recipient T cells and intrathymic progenitors that had survived conditioning.

Libraries were constructed by PCR. Sequencing relied on an Illumina HiSeq 2500. Molecular barcoding was employed in the preparation of TCR libraries, with unique molecular identifiers being used to normalize TCRbeta repertoire quantification. TCRdb cleaned the public reads at Q25 with fastp, built clones with MiXCR and kept in-frame beta chains. When rows share a CDR3 protein, they turn into one entry using the most common DNA and genes. The sample profile shows some 830,000 distinct CDR3 sequences; roughly 15% of them were found once. Of the sample, about 5% is held by the ten largest clones. Concerning this clonotype itself: Its antigen is not yet known. The record has no base qualities; no much larger clone is one base away.

The treatment or condition label on this specimen signifies: allogeneic hematopoietic cell transplantation with graft depleted of TCRalphabeta T cells and CD19 B cells. The transplant recipients were children given TCRalphabeta/CD19-depleted allogeneic hematopoietic cell grafts. CDR1 and CDR2, per the germline V gene, are SGHDT and YYEEEE. Trimming removed 3 bases from V and 2 bases from J, leaving 23 bases between the germline ends. Inclusive of the bounding cysteine and phenylalanine, the CDR3 is 19 residues long. Of all the DNA, just the CDR3 is kept, 57 bases in frame from base 1. The TCR sequence derives from a male patient aged 10 to 17 who had a stem cell transplant for acute lymphoblastic leukemia, so the T cells may come from the graft donor. The V and J genes are TRBV5-6 and TRBJ2-2, with the D gene not confidently named. The material was PBMCs, mostly from graft donor cells, obtained 360 days after TCRalphabeta/CD19-depleted stem cell transplant. The CDR3 corresponds to CASSSGPPLPADNTGELFF. The sequenced DNA is TGTGCCAGCAGCTCGGGCCCACCCCTCCCCGCAGATAACACCGGGGAGCTGTTTTTT.